The TCR beta chain described here comes from a study of blood T cell repertoires in COVID-19. Looking at the study overall: Sources were T cells, B-cell-depleted T cells, or PBMCs; the material itself was cDNA or gDNA.

This clone was seen just once. V shed 3 bases and J shed 0 bases, with 11 bases lying between them. The CDR3 loop spans 15 amino acids. Germline loops: CDR1 SGHTA, CDR2 FQGNSA. In the authors' workflow: Cell counts per sample came from amplifying reference gene primers. Assay used: immunoSEQ multiplex PCR; TCRdb lists only in-frame clones, some missing. D and trimming come from the DNA, and the V and J calls and clone size come from that table. The repertoire holds approximately 300,000 clones, with just under 90% as singletons. The chain carries TRBV7-2 and TRBJ1-2; no firm D call. The sequenced sample consisted of peripheral blood. This sequence was found in a middle-aged woman with acute or convalescent COVID-19. The CDR3 region is CASSFKPTPNYGYTF. In DNA, the CDR3 is TGTGCCAGCAGCTTCAAACCGACACCTAACTATGGCTACACCTTC. The whole variable domain, filled in from reference TRBV7-2 and TRBJ1-2, reads GAGVSQSPSNKVTEKGKDVELRCDPISGHTALYWYRQSLGQGLEFLIYFQGNSAPDKSGLPSDRFSAERTGGSVSTLTIQRTQQEDSAVYLCASSFKPTPNYGYTFGSGTRLTVV.